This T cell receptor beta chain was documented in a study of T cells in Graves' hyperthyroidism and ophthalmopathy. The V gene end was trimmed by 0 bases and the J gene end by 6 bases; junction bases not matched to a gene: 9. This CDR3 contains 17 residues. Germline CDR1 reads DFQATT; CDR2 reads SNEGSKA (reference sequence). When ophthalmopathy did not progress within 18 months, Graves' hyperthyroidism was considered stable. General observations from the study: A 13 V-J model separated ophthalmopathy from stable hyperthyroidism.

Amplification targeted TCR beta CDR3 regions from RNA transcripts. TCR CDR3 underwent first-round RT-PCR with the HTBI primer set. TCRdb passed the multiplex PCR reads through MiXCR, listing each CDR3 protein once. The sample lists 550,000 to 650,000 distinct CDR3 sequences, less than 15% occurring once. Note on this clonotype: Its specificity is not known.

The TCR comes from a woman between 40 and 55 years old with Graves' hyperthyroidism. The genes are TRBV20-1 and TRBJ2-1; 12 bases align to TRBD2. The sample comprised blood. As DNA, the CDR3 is TGCAGTGCTAGAGAGGACTGGGCTAGCGGGAGGGCCAATGAGCAGTTCTTC. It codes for CSAREDWASGRANEQFF.